Presented here are 30 T cell receptor beta chains from one specimen sequenced in a study of identical twins. MiXCR was run by TCRdb on the 5' RACE reads, yielding one entry per CDR3 protein. Of approximately 1.8 million distinct CDR3 sequences listed, more than 30% were seen once; the top ten hold approximately 0.25%. The sample comprised cord blood. The receptors shown here come from a newborn girl in good health.

A note on this clonotype: This may come from a read error, since a much larger clone is one base off. The chain uses TRBV5-1 and TRBJ2-7, with 7 positions matching TRBD1. This CDR3 contains 14 residues. Germline CDR1 and CDR2: SGHRS and YFSETQ. CDR3 nucleotide sequence: TGCGCCAGCAGCAGGGACAGTTCCTCCTACGAGCGGTACTTC. Protein product: CASSRDSSSYERYF.

In its sample, this clonotype was seen a few times. The chain combines TRBV6-2 or TRBV6-3 with TRBJ1-2; weak D call: TRBD1 (5 bases). The CDR3 runs to 15 residues. Germline V gene lookup returns CDR1 MNHEY and CDR2 SVGEGT. Trimming left V 0 bases short and J 4 bases short, with 12 bases between. For the CDR3, the DNA is TGTGCCAGCAGTTACTCGACAGCCTACTCCTATGGCTACACCTTC. Protein: CASSYSTAYSYGYTF.

V and J are TRBV6-6 and TRBJ2-2, with 9 bases lining up with TRBD1. Germline V gene lookup returns CDR1 MNHNY and CDR2 SVGAGI (reference sequence). Germline trimming cut 11 bases from V and 8 bases from J; bases unmatched to any gene: 12. The CDR3 length is 14 residues. The CDR3 sequence: CAGSTGGKVGELFF. In DNA, the CDR3 is TGTGCCGGTTCGACAGGGGGGAAAGTGGGGGAGCTGTTTTTT.

The rearrangement links TRBV25-1 to TRBJ2-3, with D possibly TRBD2 on 7 matching bases. Germline values: CDR1 MGHDK, CDR2 SYGVNS. Trimming cost V 1 base and J 4 bases, with 15 bases left between them. The CDR3 extends over 16 amino acids. The CDR3 nucleotides read TGTGCCAGCAGTGAATTTGGGGGGGCGGGCCCAGATACGCAGTATTTT. Protein product: CASSEFGGAGPDTQYF.

This clonotype was seen only a few times. The rearrangement links TRBV28 to TRBJ2-5; D possibly corresponds to TRBD1 (7 bases). Trimming cost V 5 bases and J 2 bases, with 21 bases left between them. From germline, CDR1 is MDHEN and CDR2 SYDVKM. This CDR3 has 17 residues. CDR3 nucleotides: TGTGCCAGCAGTGGGGGGACAGCTCTCCCTAGGCAAGAGACCCAGTACTTC. It is translated as CASSGGTALPRQETQYF.

This clonotype has ten or more counts. This chain joins TRBV3-1 and TRBJ2-7, with D perhaps TRBD2 (6 bases). CDR3 length: 13 residues. Germline CDR1 reads LGHDT; CDR2 reads YNNKEL (reference sequence). The ends were cut back, 5 bases at V and 2 bases at J, with 10 bases in the middle. CDR3 protein: CASSGDSPYEQYF. The DNA of the CDR3 is TGTGCCAGCAGCGGGGACTCCCCCTACGAGCAGTACTTC.

This clonotype came up a few times. J is TRBJ2-1 and V is TRBV10-3, with 10 bases matching TRBD2. The germline V gene encodes CDR1 ENHRY and CDR2 SYGVKD. The CDR3 is 16 residues long. V lost 2 bases, J lost 7 bases, and 8 bases stayed unmatched. CDR3 protein: CAISEPARAGGNEQFF. CDR3 bases: TGTGCCATCAGTGAGCCAGCTAGAGCGGGGGGGAATGAGCAGTTCTTC.

The V call is TRBV5-1, the J call TRBJ1-5; 8 bases fit TRBD1. The CDR3 spans 15 residues. Trimming cost V 4 bases and J 0 bases; bases outside gene matches: 3. Germline V gives CDR1 SGHRS, CDR2 YFSETQ. Here the CDR3 reads CASSIGTGSNQPQHF. The DNA for the CDR3 is TGCGCCAGCAGCATCGGGACAGGTAGCAATCAGCCCCAGCATTTT.

This clonotype was seen at least ten times. CDR3 loop: CASSYSRDNYGYTF. In DNA form, the CDR3 reads TGTGCCAGCAGTTACTCGCGGGACAACTATGGCTACACCTTC. This sequence joins TRBV6-5 and TRBJ1-2, with D maybe TRBD1 (5 bases). The CDR3 spans 14 residues. CDR1 and CDR2 (germline): MNHEY, SVGAGI. Trimming shortened V by 0 bases and J by 2 bases, and 7 bases separated the two germline ends.

The chain carries TRBV3-1 and TRBJ2-2, with D perhaps TRBD2 (6 bases). The CDR3 consists of 15 residues. Germline V lookup: CDR1 LGHDT, CDR2 YNNKEL (reference sequence). V was trimmed by 1 base and J by 5 bases, leaving 11 bases between them. CDR3 bases: TGTGCCAGCAGCCAAGGGGGACTTGGGACCGGGGAGCTGTTTTTT. Translation gives CASSQGGLGTGELFF.

This clonotype was picked up many times. This chain uses TRBV29-1 with TRBJ1-2; D call uncertain. V was pared by 6 bases and J by 4 bases, with 9 bases between. From germline, CDR1 is SQVTM and CDR2 ANQGSEA. The CDR3 covers 11 residues. CDR3 coding DNA: TGCAGCGTCCGAACGGGCTATGGCTACACCTTC. It yields the protein CSVRTGYGYTF.

This clonotype was found a few times. The rearrangement uses TRBV7-2 and TRBJ1-6; 8 nucleotides align to TRBD1. CDR3 size: 15 residues. Germline V CDR1 and CDR2: SGHTA, FQGNSA. Germline trimming cut 4 bases from V and 4 bases from J; bases unmatched to any gene: 3. CDR3 region: CASSWTGTYNSPLHF. The CDR3 DNA is TGTGCCAGCAGCTGGACAGGGACTTATAATTCACCCCTCCACTTT.

In this sample, this clonotype turned up a few times. The rearrangement links TRBV9 to TRBJ2-1; D perhaps matches TRBD2 (7 bases). This CDR3 is 15 amino acids long. Trimming stripped 3 bases from V and 3 bases from J, with 13 bases between. Germline assignment: CDR1 SGDLS and CDR2 YYNGEE. The CDR3 DNA reads TGTGCCAGCAGCGCCCGGGGGGCACTCTACAATGAGCAGTTCTTC. Protein: CASSARGALYNEQFF.

Here the CDR3 DNA reads TGCAGCGTTGTAGGTATACCGAGACCGGAGACCCAGTACTTC. Amino acids: CSVVGIPRPETQYF. The rearrangement links TRBV29-1 to TRBJ2-5; no firm D call. CDR1 and CDR2 from the germline V gene are SQVTM and ANQGSEA. CDR3 size: 14 residues. Trimming removed 4 bases at V and 5 bases at J, with 17 bases between. Variable domain in full (rest from reference TRBV29-1 and TRBJ2-5): SAVISQKPSRDICQRGTSLTIQCQVDSQVTMMFWYRQQPGQSLTLIATANQGSEATYESGFVIDKFPISRPNLTFSTLTVSNMSPEDSSIYLCSVVGIPRPETQYFGPGTRLLVL.

The V call is TRBV4-2, the J call TRBJ2-1, with D possibly TRBD2 on 5 matching bases. This CDR3 is 20 amino acids long. Germline V gene lookup returns CDR1 LGHNA and CDR2 YNFKEQ. V shed 0 bases and J shed 0 bases, with 21 bases lying between them. The CDR3 nucleotides are TGTGCCAGCAGCCAAGATCAAGGACTTAATCTAATATACTCCTACAATGAGCAGTTCTTC. As protein: CASSQDQGLNLIYSYNEQFF.

This clonotype has a handful of counts. The chain has TRBV4-1 and TRBJ2-7, with D possibly TRBD2 on 6 matching bases. The CDR3 has 17 amino acids. The germline gives CDR1 MGHRA, CDR2 YSYEKL. V lost 0 bases, J lost 2 bases, and 17 bases lay in between. In nucleotides, the CDR3 is TGCGCCAGCAGCCAAGATGGGGGGACTCGTATACCCTACGAGCAGTACTTC. Its protein product is CASSQDGGTRIPYEQYF.

The gene calls are TRBV5-1 and TRBJ2-4; 9 bases are a match to TRBD1. With V trimmed by 4 bases and J by 8 bases, 7 bases remained unmatched. Germline V lookup: CDR1 SGHRS, CDR2 YFSETQ. This CDR3 region has 14 residues. CDR3 residues: CASSINRGRDIQYF. For the CDR3, the DNA is TGCGCCAGCAGCATCAACAGGGGGCGAGACATTCAGTACTTC.

J is TRBJ2-7 and V is TRBV2, with 10 bases identical to TRBD2. V lost 5 bases, J lost 0 bases, and 13 bases stayed unmatched. The CDR3 runs to 18 residues. Germline loops: CDR1 SNHLY, CDR2 FYNNEI. The CDR3 DNA sequence: TGTGCCAGCAGTAGTTCTTATTTAGGGACTAGCGACTCCTACGAGCAGTACTTC. Translating it yields CASSSSYLGTSDSYEQYF.

The V and J genes are TRBV20-1 and TRBJ2-2; 8 nucleotides line up with TRBD2. Germline V gives CDR1 DFQATT, CDR2 SNEGSKA (reference sequence). CDR3 length: 14 amino acids. V trimming: 4 bases; J trimming: 1 base; junction bases outside the gene matches: 2. The CDR3 DNA reads TGCAGTGCTAAAGCGGGGGAGAACACCGGGGAGCTGTTTTTT. Its translation: CSAKAGENTGELFF.

In its sample, this clonotype was seen many times. The gene calls are TRBV29-1 and TRBJ1-2; D is ambiguous. The CDR3 covers 10 residues. Trimming removed 6 bases from V and 4 bases from J, with 6 bases in between. CDR1 and CDR2 (germline): SQVTM, ANQGSEA. The CDR3 loop reads CSVATYGYTF. The CDR3 region has the DNA TGCAGCGTCGCTACCTATGGCTACACCTTC.

This clonotype has a handful of counts. The J gene is TRBJ1-6, the V gene TRBV6-1; D is undetermined. This CDR3 is 15 amino acids long. V lost 6 bases and J 0 bases, leaving 9 bases between the germline ends. In germline, CDR1 is MNHNS, CDR2 SASEGT. The CDR3 nucleotides read TGTGCCAGCAGGGAGACGCTCTCCTATAATTCACCCCTCCACTTT. Its protein product is CASRETLSYNSPLHF.

The V and J genes are TRBV5-1 and TRBJ2-2; D might be TRBD1 (6 bases). There are 16 residues in the CDR3. Germline V CDR1 and CDR2: SGHRS, YFSETQ. Trimming took 3 bases from V and 2 from J, leaving 14 bases between them. DNA of the CDR3: TGCGCCAGCAGCTACAACCTCGGGACAAACACCGGGGAGCTGTTTTTT. This gives the protein CASSYNLGTNTGELFF. The full variable domain, with the rest looked up from reference TRBV5-1 and TRBJ2-2, is KAGVTQTPRYLIKTRGQQVTLSCSPISGHRSVSWYQQTPGQGLQFLFEYFSETQRNKGNFPGRFSGRQFSNSRSEMNVSTLELGDSALYLCASSYNLGTNTGELFFGEGSRLTVL.

The sample holds a few counts of this clonotype. This chain connects TRBV11-2 to TRBJ2-5, with D possibly TRBD2 on 6 matching bases. Germline V gene lookup returns CDR1 SGHAT and CDR2 FQNNGV. The CDR3 runs 14 residues. The V gene lost 5 bases and the J gene lost 5 bases, with 15 bases spanning the gap. CDR3 in amino acids: CASSPIGAGETQYF. CDR3 DNA: TGTGCCAGCAGCCCTATAGGGGCGGGGGAGACCCAGTACTTC.

In this sample, this clonotype turned up a few times. This chain joins TRBV5-5 and TRBJ2-7; 7 bases are a match to TRBD2. After removal of 2 bases from V and 3 bases from J, the junction contained 8 bases not matched to a gene. Germline lookup yields CDR1 SGHKS and CDR2 YYEKEE (reference sequence). The CDR3 contains 15 residues. This chain's CDR3 is CASSLFAGEVYEQYF. As DNA, the CDR3 is TGTGCCAGCAGCTTATTTGCGGGAGAAGTCTACGAGCAGTACTTC.

This chain joins TRBV4-2 and TRBJ2-1; unclear D gene. The tail of the sequence fits TRBJ2-7 better, so the J call may be wrong. Germline CDR1 reads LGHNA; CDR2 reads YNFKEQ. CDR3 length: 15 amino acids. The CDR3 region is CASSQDYLSYNEQYF. CDR3 nucleotides: TGTGCCAGCAGCCAAGACTACCTCTCCTACAATGAGCAGTACTTC.

This clonotype was counted a few times. The V and J genes are TRBV20-1 and TRBJ1-6; D is ambiguous. CDR3 length: 13 amino acids. CDR1 is DFQATT, CDR2 SNEGSKA, per germline (reference sequence). Trimming pared 0 bases from V and 10 bases from J, leaving 10 bases between. CDR3 coding DNA: TGCAGTGCTAGAGATCAGGTTCGATCACCCCTCCACTTT. Translated, it gives CSARDQVRSPLHF.

This clonotype was seen a handful of times. The CDR3 DNA reads as TGTGCCAGCAGCACAGGACTTGGGGTGGACGAGCAGTACTTC. This gives the protein CASSTGLGVDEQYF. V usage is TRBV13 and J usage is TRBJ2-7, with D perhaps given as TRBD1 or TRBD2 (5 bases each). The CDR3 totals 14 residues. CDR1 is PRHDT and CDR2 is FYEKMQ in the germline V gene (reference sequence). The ends were cut back, 5 bases at V and 5 bases at J, with 16 bases in the middle.

V usage is TRBV27 and J usage is TRBJ1-1; 10 positions match TRBD1. The CDR3 sequence is 17 residues long. Germline V gene data show CDR1 as MNHEY and CDR2 as SMNVEV (reference sequence). J was trimmed by 5 bases and V by 2 bases; bases with no gene match: 11. Here the CDR3 reads CASSLRGRQGAETEAFF. CDR3 nucleotides: TGTGCCAGCAGTTTAAGGGGCCGACAGGGGGCAGAAACTGAAGCTTTCTTT.

Ten or more counts support this clonotype. V gene TRBV6-6 combines with J gene TRBJ2-3, with D unresolved. The V and J ends lost 0 bases and 4 bases respectively, with 8 bases between them. Looked up from germline, CDR1 is MNHNY and CDR2 is SVGAGI (reference sequence). CDR3 length: 14 residues. CDR3 protein: CASSYSIGPDTQYF. CDR3 coding DNA: TGTGCCAGCAGTTACTCGATCGGCCCAGATACGCAGTATTTT.

This clonotype was seen only a few times. The chain uses TRBV2 and TRBJ1-2; 8 positions agree with TRBD1. Germline trimming cut 1 base from V and 2 bases from J; bases unmatched to any gene: 6. Germline loops: CDR1 SNHLY, CDR2 FYNNEI. The CDR3 spans 16 residues. In DNA, the CDR3 is TGTGCCAGCAGTGAAGGGGGGACAGGACTCAACTATGGCTACACCTTC. Translated, it gives CASSEGGTGLNYGYTF.